The clone carrying this T cell receptor beta chain was seen a handful of times. Germline V CDR1 and CDR2: SGHRS, YFSETQ. The V and J ends lost 4 bases and 8 bases, in that order; junction bases with no gene match: 6. This CDR3 spans 13 amino acids. The data originate from a study of blood T cell repertoires in COVID-19. Turning to the study itself: Researchers got acute and convalescent COVID-19 samples from the United States, Italy and Spain. Nucleic acid was either cDNA or gDNA, and it came from T cells, B-cell-depleted T cells, or PBMCs.

Original data processing: Amplification of reference gene primers was used by the study to estimate nucleated cell counts. Sequenced by immunoSEQ multiplex PCR; TCRdb stores in-frame clones only, minus some. D and trimming were read from the DNA, whereas the V and J calls and clone size are those reported in that table. The sample includes some 170,000 clones, around 80% of them seen just once. The TCR originated in a woman in her 70s with acute or convalescent COVID-19. The chain has TRBV5-1 and TRBJ1-2; 9 bases are a match to TRBD1. The source material was peripheral blood. Here the CDR3 DNA reads TGCGCCAGCAGCGTAGGGACAGGGAGCGGCTACACCTTC. Translating it yields CASSVGTGSGYTF.